This paragraph reports one TCR beta chain. These data belong to a study of blood T cell repertoires in COVID-19. Overall study: There were acute and convalescent COVID-19 samples, and they came from the United States, Italy and Spain. In each case, the material was cDNA or gDNA derived from T cells, B-cell-depleted T cells, or PBMCs.

The junction had 4 bases not matched to a gene; V was cut back by 3 bases and J by 9 bases. The CDR3 is 12 amino acids. Germline CDR1 reads SQVTM; CDR2 reads ANQGSEA. In the original processing: Scientists estimated how many nucleated cells there were by amplifying reference gene primers. The protocol was immunoSEQ multiplex PCR, while the TCRdb copy is restricted to in-frame clones and leaves out a portion. V and J calls and clone size come straight from that table; D and trimming were deduced from the DNA. Of 150,000 to 200,000 clones listed, approximately 89% are singletons. Allocation to cohorts depended on clinical history reported by the participants.

The source material was PBMCs or T cells enriched from blood (not recorded which). This clonotype was obtained from a woman aged 40 to 55 with acute COVID-19. The gene calls are TRBV29-1 and TRBJ2-1; TRBD2 aligns across 8 bases. CDR3 protein: CSVEGAGGEQFF. The CDR3 DNA sequence: TGCAGCGTTGAGGGTGCGGGAGGTGAGCAGTTCTTC.